This is a list of T cell receptor beta chains from one sample in a study of OX40 agonist ivuxolimab in advanced cancers. The assay was immunoSEQ multiplex PCR, and TCRdb's table has in-frame clones only and misses some. The table lists over 95,000 clones, about four fifths of them singletons. Material: CD4+ or CD8+ T cells sorted from blood, obtained in a trial of the OX40 agonist ivuxolimab. The source is an adult with an advanced solid tumor such as melanoma, head and neck, liver or kidney cancer. Each CDR3 is given with its conserved first and last residue. The D gene is left open where the match is weak.

J: TRBJ1-2
D: .
V: TRBV4-1
CDR3: CASSQEGRKYGYTF

J: TRBJ2-2
D: TRBD1
V: TRBV19
CDR3: CASSIEAAGGLTGELFF

J: TRBJ2-7
D: .
V: TRBV5-1
CDR3: CASSQKLPYEQYF

J: TRBJ2-7
D: .
V: TRBV7-3
CDR3: CASSLTAGSAYEQYF

J: TRBJ1-2
D: .
V: TRBV10-3
CDR3: CAIRQTRGGYTF

J: TRBJ2-1
D: .
V: TRBV19
CDR3: CASSGPRIPYNEQFF

J: TRBJ1-2
D: TRBD1
V: TRBV7-8
CDR3: CASSLFTGGGIDYTF

J: TRBJ2-2
D: TRBD2
V: TRBV9
CDR3: CASSVRLADTGELFF

J: TRBJ1-4
D: .
V: TRBV7-2
CDR3: CASRRGSLTNEKLFF

J: TRBJ2-6
D: .
V: TRBV5-1
CDR3: CASSLGFGANVLTF

J: TRBJ2-3
D: .
V: TRBV28
CDR3: CASKGSWGPAQYF